Following are 2 T cell receptor beta chains from one sample sequenced in a study of CD8 T cells in Susac syndrome. RNA was extracted with the RNeasy kit, and a quantity of roughly 0.5 to 1 ug was reverse transcribed using random hexamers. TCRdb called the immunoSEQ multiplex PCR reads again in MiXCR, with one record for every CDR3 protein. The data contain 150,000 to 200,000 distinct CDR3 sequences, roughly 94% of them singletons. Sequenced input: CD4+ T cells from PBMCs. These receptors were collected from a human donor with Susac syndrome.

The V gene is TRBV20-1, the J gene TRBJ2-1; a weak D match, TRBD2 (6 bases). Per the germline V gene, CDR1 is DFQATT and CDR2 is SNEGSKA (reference sequence). V shed 6 bases and J shed 14 bases, with 17 bases lying between them. This CDR3 spans 11 amino acids. In DNA, the CDR3 is TGCAGTGCCACGCTCTCCGAGCGGGAGTTCTTC. Its translation is CSATLSEREFF.

J is TRBJ2-1 and V is TRBV5-5; D not certain. The CDR3 runs to 15 residues. CDR1 is SGHKS and CDR2 is YYEKEE in the germline V gene (reference sequence). The germline V and J ends were trimmed by 6 bases and 6 bases, with 19 bases remaining between them. The CDR3 spells CASNPGDGSGNEQFF. The CDR3 region has the DNA TGTGCCAGCAACCCGGGTGACGGATCGGGCAATGAGCAGTTCTTC.